This TCR beta chain was profiled in a study of blood T cells in healthy people across ages. The CDR3 is made up of 17 amino acids. V was cut by 0 bases and J by 0 bases, with 13 bases left in between. Germline V CDR1 and CDR2: SGHVS, FNYEAQ. Using a J-beta primer mix together with a sample-barcoded 5' primer, a second PCR was run for about 7 to 12 cycles. TCRdb independently ran MiXCR on the 5' RACE reads; one entry per CDR3 protein. The data show about 1,500,000 distinct CDR3 sequences, with under 30% seen just once and roughly 8% held by the top ten. This receptor was taken from a woman aged 25-40 years in good health. The specimen sequenced was blood. The chain employs TRBV7-6 and TRBJ2-3; a possible D gene is TRBD2 (6 bases). The CDR3 here is CASSLAQAGPSTDTQYF. In nucleotides, the CDR3 is TGTGCCAGCAGCTTAGCGCAGGCGGGACCTAGCACAGATACGCAGTATTTT.